This T cell receptor beta chain was identified in a study of T cell changes during pregnancy in multiple sclerosis. The CDR3 is made up of 13 amino acids. Germline-derived CDR1 and CDR2 are SGHKS and YYEKEE (reference sequence). After removal of 3 bases from V and 8 bases from J, the junction contained 4 bases not matched to a gene. This clone was detected once. Sequencing was performed with immunoSEQ multiplex PCR; in TCRdb, only in-frame clones are kept and a portion is missing. The data contain 85,000 to 110,000 clones, roughly 92% of them singletons. The V gene is TRBV5-5, the J gene TRBJ1-4; 7 bases are a match to TRBD1. This TCR derives from a female donor with multiple sclerosis, enrolled in a pregnancy study. The sequenced sample was peripheral blood, obtained after pregnancy. The CDR3 protein is CASSSTGYEKLFF. The CDR3 DNA sequence: TGTGCCAGCAGCTCGACAGGGTACGAAAAACTGTTTTTT.